Described below is a single T cell receptor beta chain sequence and its context. Its antigen is currently unknown. Trimming pared 4 bases from V and 0 bases from J, leaving 10 bases between. The CDR3 has 16 residues. CDR1 and CDR2 (germline): MNHEY, SMNVEV (reference sequence). The sample originates from a study of T-cell memory formation after mild COVID-19. Study-level information: Largely donor-specific sequence clusters came from two donors. Notes on the study in general: Clones that contracted clustered mainly in CM and EM if CD4+ and in EMRA if CD8+.

TCRdb reprocessed the 5' RACE reads via MiXCR and lists one record per CDR3 protein. The sample records some 82,000 distinct CDR3 sequences, roughly 13% being singletons. This chain uses TRBV27 with TRBJ2-6, with D hard to call. The clonotype comes from a man aged 18 to 30 who had mild COVID-19 (a few samples of this study predate the infection). Cell type and time point are not known. Sequenced sample: PBMCs or a T cell subset sorted from them (not recorded which). For the CDR3, the DNA is TGTGCCAGCAGTTCAGTCGAGAGCTCTGGGGCCAACGTCCTGACTTTC. Protein product: CASSSVESSGANVLTF.